This record covers a single T cell receptor beta chain. Its antigen is unidentified. This specimen belongs to a study of cytomegalovirus exposure and HLA in healthy donors. Study information: Earlier findings included roughly 120 million unique TCR beta sequences obtained from 150 million to 200 million T cells.

Looked up from germline, CDR1 is SEHNR and CDR2 is FQNEAQ (reference sequence). The V end was cut by 11 bases, the J end by 0 bases, with 11 bases between. This CDR3 spans 12 amino acids. PCR primers comprised 60 Vbeta and 13 Jbeta primers. Sequenced by immunoSEQ multiplex PCR; TCRdb stores in-frame clones only, minus some. The sample gives 60,000 to 85,000 clones, roughly 76% of which show up once; 12% is in the top ten. Study results and caveats: A later analysis appeared to link common viral pathogens to several of the most significant clusters.

Sequenced sample: PBMCs. The V and J genes are TRBV7-9 and TRBJ2-7, with a tentative D call TRBD2 (5 bases). This sequence was found in a male donor in good health and CMV-seropositive. CDR3 loop: CAGGPSSYEQYF. Written as DNA, the CDR3 is TGTGCCGGCGGGCCAAGCTCCTACGAGCAGTACTTC.